A selection of T cell receptor beta chains follows, all from one sample in a study of control samples from healthy donors and cancer patients. The method was immunoSEQ multiplex PCR; TCRdb's version includes in-frame clones alone and lacks a portion of them. The sample has tens of thousands of clones, under 90% seen once. The material sequenced was blood. The source of these receptors is a man aged 65 to 85 in good health. Each CDR3 is given without its conserved first and last residue.

cdr3_length,v_call,j_call,cdr3_aa
10,TRBV14,TRBJ2-3,ASSPIRDTQY
14,TRBV5-1,TRBJ2-3,ASSTTSGGYTDTQY
11,TRBV9,TRBJ1-1,ASSVSRNTEAF
13,TRBV14,TRBJ1-1,ASSPAGSWGTEAF
11,TRBV6-5,TRBJ2-1,ASSSSGGNEQF
10,TRBV7-9,TRBJ2-7,ASSSQEGEQY
10,TRBV30,TRBJ1-2,AWSRGDYGYT
12,TRBV6-5,TRBJ2-7,ASSRDGGPYEQY
13,TRBV14,TRBJ2-1,ASSSMRRAYNEQF
13,TRBV7-9,TRBJ2-7,ASSSATGGQNEQY
13,TRBV15,TRBJ2-7,ATSRLDRLLEEQY
10,TRBV18,TRBJ2-3,ASFQGTDTQY
12,TRBV13,TRBJ1-1,ASSLGASNTEAF
10,TRBV12-3/TRBV12-4,TRBJ1-3,ASSLGGRTIY
15,TRBV11-2,TRBJ2-7,ASSLGLTWGQDYEQY
12,TRBV28,TRBJ1-5,ASSTWTGRQPQH
11,TRBV11-2,TRBJ1-2,ASSLRGTYGYT
11,TRBV12-3/TRBV12-4,TRBJ1-1,ASSQQPNTEAF
12,TRBV5-1,TRBJ2-2,ASSLDSNTGELF
14,TRBV28,TRBJ1-5,ASSFTPPPGHQPQH
12,TRBV5-1,TRBJ2-7,ASGRVSGTYEQY
12,TRBV7-8,TRBJ1-2,ASRDRDNNYGYT
13,TRBV6-5,TRBJ1-1,ASSYAARVDTEAF
15,TRBV28,TRBJ2-7,ASTPLGGPITSYEQY
11,TRBV3-1/TRBV3-2,TRBJ1-1,ASSQGLQTEAF
12,TRBV27,TRBJ2-1,ATAVGASGNEQF
14,TRBV7-3,TRBJ2-1,ASSLGTSGMYNEQF
13,TRBV28,TRBJ1-1,ASSLHGTANTEAF
13,TRBV2,TRBJ1-2,ASSVIQQTNYGYT
13,TRBV24-1,TRBJ1-2,ATSDPSTGGDGYT
14,TRBV7-2,TRBJ1-1,ASSPTDLIIPNEAF
13,TRBV3-1/TRBV3-2,TRBJ1-6,ASSPLPATVPTLH
12,TRBV6-5,TRBJ1-2,ASSLGHRLDGYT
17,TRBV27,TRBJ2-3,ASSFWGSGHYLRGDTQY
12,TRBV28,TRBJ1-4,ASSNSFVLRQPT
11,TRBV7-9,TRBJ1-5,ASSPQEGGTQH